This passage covers 12 T cell receptor beta chains from one sample sequenced in a study of long-term antiretroviral therapy in people with HIV. Version v3.0 of the immunoSEQ assay was performed at survey level. This table comes from immunoSEQ multiplex PCR, and its TCRdb copy is limited to in-frame clones, with some not included. The repertoire holds tens of thousands of clones, with around 74% as singletons. Specimen: unsorted PBMCs, collected 3 years after starting antiretroviral therapy. All receptors come from a man between 50 and 59 years old with HIV.

The chain uses TRBV30 and TRBJ1-5; 10 bases match TRBD1. The J segment lost 7 bases and the V segment lost 3 bases, leaving 6 bases of the junction unmatched. The germline CDR1 and CDR2 sequences are GTSNPN and SVGIG (reference sequence). The CDR3 is 14 amino acids. The CDR3 protein is CAWSRDRGGQPQHF. The DNA of the CDR3 is TGTGCCTGGAGCAGGGACAGGGGAGGGCAGCCCCAGCATTTT.

This clone was counted between two and nine times. The V call is TRBV28, the J call TRBJ1-2, with D unclear. This CDR3 spans 10 amino acids. Trimming removed 10 bases at V and 3 bases at J, with 6 bases between. CDR1 MDHEN and CDR2 SYDVKM come from the germline V gene. The CDR3 here is CATSDYGYTF. CDR3 in DNA: TGTGCCACCTCCGACTATGGCTACACCTTC.

The gene calls are TRBV5-1 and TRBJ1-1; D is unresolved. From germline, CDR1 is SGHRS and CDR2 YFSETQ. This CDR3 spans 13 amino acids. With 0 bases removed from V and 1 base from J, the gap between germline ends came to 4 bases. Here the CDR3 DNA reads TGCGCCAGCAGCTTGGAAACGAACACTGAAGCTTTCTTT. Amino acids: CASSLETNTEAFF. The full variable domain, its missing parts supplied by reference TRBV5-1 and TRBJ1-1, is KAGVTQTPRYLIKTRGQQVTLSCSPISGHRSVSWYQQTPGQGLQFLFEYFSETQRNKGNFPGRFSGRQFSNSRSEMNVSTLELGDSALYLCASSLETNTEAFFGQGTRLTVV.

The chain carries TRBV19 and TRBJ2-1, with TRBD2 as a possible D gene (6 bases). CDR3 length equals 13 residues. Trimming shortened V by 3 bases and J by 9 bases, and 12 bases separated the two germline ends. Germline lookup yields CDR1 LNHDA and CDR2 SQIVND (reference sequence). The CDR3 DNA follows: TGTGCCAGTAGTATCAGCGGGTTGGGTGAGCAGTTCTTC. It specifies CASSISGLGEQFF.

V and J are TRBV5-1 and TRBJ1-3; TRBD1 aligns across 7 bases. Trimming cost V 4 bases and J 1 base; bases outside gene matches: 5. The CDR3 extends over 15 amino acids. From germline, CDR1 is SGHRS and CDR2 YFSETQ. CDR3 residues: CASSAEQGSGNTIYF. The CDR3 nucleotides are TGCGCCAGCAGCGCGGAACAGGGGTCTGGAAACACCATATATTTT.

The V gene is TRBV27, the J gene TRBJ2-1; 7 positions match TRBD1. This CDR3 has 15 amino acids. Per the germline V gene, CDR1 is MNHEY and CDR2 is SMNVEV (reference sequence). After removal of 6 bases from V and 0 bases from J, the junction contained 5 bases not matched to a gene. The CDR3 spells CASSRGGPSYNEQFF. For the CDR3, the DNA is TGTGCCAGCAGCCGAGGGGGCCCCTCCTACAATGAGCAGTTCTTC.

The chain has TRBV6-1 and TRBJ2-2; tentatively, D is TRBD2 (6 bases). CDR1 MNHNS and CDR2 SASEGT come from the germline V gene. The germline V and J ends were trimmed by 1 base and 5 bases, with 8 bases remaining between them. The CDR3 is made up of 14 amino acids. DNA for the CDR3: TGTGCCAGCAGTGAAGTCCGGGGGACCGGGGAGCTGTTTTTT. Translated, it gives CASSEVRGTGELFF.

The V call is TRBV2, the J call TRBJ1-3; 9 nucleotides agree with TRBD1. Germline CDR1 reads SNHLY; CDR2 reads FYNNEI. There are 14 residues in the CDR3. J was trimmed by 6 bases and V by 3 bases; bases with no gene match: 3. In DNA form, the CDR3 reads TGTGCCAGCAGTGAGGACAGGGGTCCAAACACCATATATTTT. Protein: CASSEDRGPNTIYF.

The genes are TRBV7-8 and TRBJ2-7; the match to TRBD1 covers 8 bases. Germline CDR1 is SGHVS and CDR2 is FQNEAQ. Unmatched junction bases numbered 4, after V lost 1 base and J lost 2 bases. This CDR3 comprises 15 residues. CDR3 amino acids: CASSLEPGGTYEQYF. For the CDR3, the DNA is TGTGCCAGCAGCTTAGAGCCAGGGGGCACCTACGAGCAGTACTTC.

This chain joins TRBV29-1 and TRBJ1-3; D unresolved. Germline V gene sequence: CDR1 SQVTM, CDR2 ANQGSEA. The CDR3 loop spans 12 amino acids. The V end was cut by 4 bases, the J end by 6 bases, with 10 bases between. The CDR3 loop is CSVVGILNTIYF. CDR3 DNA sequence: TGCAGCGTTGTAGGAATTCTAAACACCATATATTTT.

The chain uses TRBV27 and TRBJ2-1, with a weak D call TRBD1 (7 bases). The germline V gene has CDR1 MNHEY and CDR2 SMNVEV (reference sequence). The CDR3 extends over 16 amino acids. The ends were cut back, 7 bases at V and 6 bases at J, with 22 bases in the middle. The DNA of the CDR3 is TGTGCCAGCACCCTCTGGGGCCAGGGGGGTCGCAATGAGCAGTTCTTC. Its translation is CASTLWGQGGRNEQFF.

V gene TRBV5-6 combines with J gene TRBJ2-6; no definite D call. The CDR3 runs to 18 residues. The ends were cut back, 4 bases at V and 4 bases at J, with 21 bases in the middle. The germline CDR1 and CDR2 sequences are SGHDT and YYEEEE. The CDR3 DNA reads TGTGCCAGCAGCCCCGTGATGGACGGCTTCTCAGGGGCCAACGTCCTGACTTTC. Translation: CASSPVMDGFSGANVLTF.